The source of this TCR beta chain is a study of T-cell reconstitution after alpha-beta-depleted transplantation in children. The study, taken as a whole, reports: Where alpha-beta T cells came from about two months after transplant was reportedly several hundred expanded graft clones. Once a year had passed after transplant, T-cell counts and diversity came mostly from newly produced T cells. High day-60 TCRbeta diversity in some patients came from surviving recipient T cells and thymic progenitors.

This clonotype has a count of ten or more. Antigen specificity is unknown. The CDR3 is 16 residues long. V lost 4 bases to trimming and J lost 2 bases, with 18 bases between them. Looked up from germline, CDR1 is SGHRS and CDR2 is YFSETQ. Unique molecular identifiers were used in preparing the TCRbeta library. One entry per CDR3 protein, called by TCRdb with MiXCR from the PCR reads. The table lists nearly 250,000 distinct CDR3 sequences, roughly 8.2% of them singletons. This sequence joins TRBV5-1 and TRBJ2-5, with D perhaps matching TRBD1 (6 bases). This TCR was sampled from a male patient between 5 and 17 years old who had a stem cell transplant for acute lymphoblastic leukemia, so the T cells may come from the graft donor. The source material was PBMCs, mostly from graft donor cells, sampled 180 days after TCRalphabeta/CD19-depleted stem cell transplant. The CDR3 region has the DNA TGCGCCAGCAGCGCCACAGGGTTCTTAGGGCAAGAGACCCAGTACTTC. Protein: CASSATGFLGQETQYF.